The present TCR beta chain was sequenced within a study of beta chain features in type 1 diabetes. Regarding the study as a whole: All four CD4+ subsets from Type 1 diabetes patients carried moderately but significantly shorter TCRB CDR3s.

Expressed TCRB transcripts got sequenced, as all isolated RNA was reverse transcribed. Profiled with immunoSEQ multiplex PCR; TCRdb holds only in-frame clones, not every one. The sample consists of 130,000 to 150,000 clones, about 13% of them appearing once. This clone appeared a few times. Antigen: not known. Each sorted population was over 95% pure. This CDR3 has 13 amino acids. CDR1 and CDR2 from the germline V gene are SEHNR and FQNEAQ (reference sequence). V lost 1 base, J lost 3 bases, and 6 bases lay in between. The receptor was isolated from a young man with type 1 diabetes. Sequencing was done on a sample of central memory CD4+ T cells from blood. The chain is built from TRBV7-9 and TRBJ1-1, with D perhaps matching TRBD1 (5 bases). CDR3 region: CASSLEGDTEAFF. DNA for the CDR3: TGTGCCAGCAGCTTAGAAGGGGACACTGAAGCTTTCTTT.